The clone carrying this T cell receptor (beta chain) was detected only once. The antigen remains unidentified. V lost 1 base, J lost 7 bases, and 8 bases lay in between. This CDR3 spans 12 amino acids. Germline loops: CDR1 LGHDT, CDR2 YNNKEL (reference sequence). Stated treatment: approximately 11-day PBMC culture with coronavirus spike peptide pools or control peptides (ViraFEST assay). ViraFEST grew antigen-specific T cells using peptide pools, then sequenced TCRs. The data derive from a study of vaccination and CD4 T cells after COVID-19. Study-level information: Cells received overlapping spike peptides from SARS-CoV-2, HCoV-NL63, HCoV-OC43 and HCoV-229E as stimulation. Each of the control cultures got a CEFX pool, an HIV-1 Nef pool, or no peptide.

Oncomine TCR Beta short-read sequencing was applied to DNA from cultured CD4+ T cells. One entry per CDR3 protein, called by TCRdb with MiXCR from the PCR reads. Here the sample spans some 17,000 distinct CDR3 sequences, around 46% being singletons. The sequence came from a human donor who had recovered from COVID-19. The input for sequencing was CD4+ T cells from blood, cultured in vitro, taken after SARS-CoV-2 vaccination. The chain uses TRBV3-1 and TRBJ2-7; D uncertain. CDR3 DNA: TGTGCCAGCAGCCAAGTCAGCAGAGAGCAGTACTTC. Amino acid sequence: CASSQVSREQYF.